The rows below give T cell receptor beta chains drawn from one sample of a study of T cells in Graves' hyperthyroidism and ophthalmopathy. TCRdb analysed the multiplex PCR reads with MiXCR anew, one entry per CDR3 protein. This repertoire shows about 680,000 distinct CDR3 sequences, just over 35% found once; its top ten account for around 30%. Sequenced input: blood. The receptors derive from a woman aged 40 to 55 with Graves' hyperthyroidism. CDR3s include the opening cysteine and the closing phenylalanine or tryptophan. Each record gives: D gene, V gene, J gene, clone size, CDR3 DNA, CDR3 protein. A D gene is named only where the DNA matches it firmly. Where a row states a size, it is once, few, many or the class of an expanded clone; other rows omit it.

D: TRBD2
V: TRBV29-1
J: TRBJ2-3
size: few
DNA: TGCAGCGTTGAAGTAACTAGCGGGGCAGATACGCAGTATTTT
CDR3: CSVEVTSGADTQYF

D: TRBD2
V: TRBV29-1
J: TRBJ2-1
size: few
DNA: TGCAGCGTTGAACGGGGACTAGCGACGAAGGATGAGCAGTTCTTC
CDR3: CSVERGLATKDEQFF

D: .
V: TRBV6-6
J: TRBJ1-5
size: many
DNA: TGTGCCAGCAGTTGGGCGGGCAATCAGCCCCAGCATTTT
CDR3: CASSWAGNQPQHF

D: .
V: TRBV20-1
J: TRBJ1-3
size: .
DNA: TGCAGTGCGTCCCACAGGAAAGACTCTGGAAACACCATATATTTT
CDR3: CSASHRKDSGNTIYF

D: .
V: TRBV10-3
J: TRBJ1-4
size: .
DNA: TGTGCCATCAGTGAGTCGCACGCGATAAGGGAAAAACTGTTTTTT
CDR3: CAISESHAIREKLFF

D: TRBD1
V: TRBV5-4
J: TRBJ1-4
size: .
DNA: TGTGCCAGCAGCTTATCTGCTCCGGGACAGGGGAGAAAACTGTTTTTT
CDR3: CASSLSAPGQGRKLFF

D: .
V: TRBV10-3
J: TRBJ1-1
size: many
DNA: TGTGCCATCAGTGAGTCTGTGAACACTGAAGCTTTCTTT
CDR3: CAISESVNTEAFF

D: .
V: TRBV29-1
J: TRBJ1-2
size: .
DNA: TGCAGCGTTGGCGCGGGGCTGGCCTATGGCTACACCTTC
CDR3: CSVGAGLAYGYTF

D: .
V: TRBV10-3
J: TRBJ2-7
size: .
DNA: TGTGCCATCAGTAGCACCACCTACGAGCAGTACTTC
CDR3: CAISSTTYEQYF

D: .
V: TRBV7-2
J: TRBJ2-7
size: few
DNA: TGTGCCAGCAGCTTATTCAATGAGCAGTACTTC
CDR3: CASSLFNEQYF

D: TRBD1
V: TRBV6-5
J: TRBJ1-2
size: few
DNA: TGTGCCAGCAGTCTAAGGGGGCCGTTGGGTCTAGACTATGGCTACACCTTC
CDR3: CASSLRGPLGLDYGYTF

D: TRBD1
V: TRBV15
J: TRBJ2-7
size: many
DNA: TGTGCCACCAGCAGACCCGGGACAGGGAATTCGAGGACCTCCTACGAGCAGTACTTC
CDR3: CATSRPGTGNSRTSYEQYF

D: .
V: TRBV7-9
J: TRBJ1-1
size: .
DNA: TGCGCCAGCAGCCACCATGACGGGACTGAAGCTTTCTTT
CDR3: CASSHHDGTEAFF

D: .
V: TRBV14
J: TRBJ2-7
size: .
DNA: TGTGCCAGCAGCCAAGGGGGATTTAAGAGCTCCTACGAGCAGTACTTC
CDR3: CASSQGGFKSSYEQYF

D: .
V: TRBV6-1
J: TRBJ1-5
size: .
DNA: TGTGCCAGCAGTTACTCATTCTCGGGAATGAATCAGCTCCAGCATTTT
CDR3: CASSYSFSGMNQLQHF

D: .
V: TRBV5-1
J: TRBJ2-2
size: few
DNA: TGCGCCAGCAGCTTGGGCCACCTCGGGGAGCTGTTTTTT
CDR3: CASSLGHLGELFF

D: TRBD1
V: TRBV7-9
J: TRBJ1-5
size: .
DNA: TGTGCCAGCAGCTTAGTGGGACAGTTTAGCAATCAGCCCCAGCATTTT
CDR3: CASSLVGQFSNQPQHF

D: .
V: TRBV6-5
J: TRBJ1-2
size: few
DNA: TGTGCCAGCACCAAGACAGGCTTCTTTGGGGGCTACACCTTC
CDR3: CASTKTGFFGGYTF

D: .
V: TRBV29-1
J: TRBJ1-5
size: .
DNA: TGCAGCGTTGGAGGGAGAAGCGGGGATCAGCCCCAGCATTTT
CDR3: CSVGGRSGDQPQHF

D: .
V: TRBV20-1
J: TRBJ2-2
size: few
DNA: TGCAGTGCTAGTATTCGGGGGACGAACACCGGGGAGCTGTTTTTT
CDR3: CSASIRGTNTGELFF

D: .
V: TRBV5-1
J: TRBJ2-7
size: once
DNA: TGCGCCAGCAGCTTGGGACGGGCGATTAGCTCCTACGAGCAGTACTTC
CDR3: CASSLGRAISSYEQYF

D: TRBD1
V: TRBV5-1
J: TRBJ1-3
size: .
DNA: TGTGCCAGCAGCTTGAGAACAGGGGACACCATATATTTT
CDR3: CASSLRTGDTIYF

D: TRBD1
V: TRBV5-1
J: TRBJ1-1
size: many
DNA: TGCGCCAGCAGCCTCTCGCCAGGGGGCAATACTGAAGCTTTCTTT
CDR3: CASSLSPGGNTEAFF

D: TRBD1
V: TRBV15
J: TRBJ1-1
size: many
DNA: TGTGCCACCAGCAGCGCTCGCGGGACAGTAAACACTGAAGCTTTCTTT
CDR3: CATSSARGTVNTEAFF

D: TRBD1
V: TRBV20-1
J: TRBJ1-5
size: .
DNA: TGCAGTGCTGCGGGACAGGGGGCGTATCAGCCCCAGCATTTT
CDR3: CSAAGQGAYQPQHF

D: TRBD1
V: TRBV19
J: TRBJ1-5
size: .
DNA: TGTGCCAGTAGTTACGGGACAGTCAATCAGCCCCAGCATTTT
CDR3: CASSYGTVNQPQHF

D: TRBD2
V: TRBV10-3
J: TRBJ2-6
size: .
DNA: TGTGCCAGCGGGAGGGGGCGAATCTCTGGGGCCAACGTCCTGACTTTC
CDR3: CASGRGRISGANVLTF

D: .
V: TRBV5-6
J: TRBJ2-5
size: .
DNA: TGTGCCAGCAGCCGGACGGACAGACAAGAGACCCAGTACTTC
CDR3: CASSRTDRQETQYF

D: TRBD1
V: TRBV6-2/TRBV6-3
J: TRBJ1-6
size: many
DNA: TGTGCCAGCACTCCCGGGACAGACGCTTCACCCCTCCACTTT
CDR3: CASTPGTDASPLHF

D: .
V: TRBV20-1
J: TRBJ2-5
size: .
DNA: TGCAGTGCTAGCGGTACGGGGTCAGATACGCAGTACTTC
CDR3: CSASGTGSDTQYF

D: .
V: TRBV6-5
J: TRBJ1-2
size: many
DNA: TGTGCCAGCAGTGAAAGATCGGCGGAGAATGGCTACACCTTC
CDR3: CASSERSAENGYTF

D: .
V: TRBV7-2
J: TRBJ1-2
size: .
DNA: TGTGCCAGCAGTGACCCGCCGGGGGGGCATTACTATGGCTACACCTTC
CDR3: CASSDPPGGHYYGYTF

D: TRBD1
V: TRBV7-2
J: TRBJ1-2
size: many
DNA: TGTGCCAGTAGTCCCGGGACAGTCTATGGCTACACCTTC
CDR3: CASSPGTVYGYTF

D: .
V: TRBV6-5
J: TRBJ2-7
size: .
DNA: TGTGCCAGCAGTTACGAGGGGGTAGGCTACGAGCAGTACTTC
CDR3: CASSYEGVGYEQYF

D: .
V: TRBV6-4
J: TRBJ2-7
size: few
DNA: TGTGCCAGCAGTGACTCATGGGGGCACCACTCCTACGAGCAGTACTTC
CDR3: CASSDSWGHHSYEQYF

D: TRBD1
V: TRBV29-1
J: TRBJ2-7
size: many
DNA: TGCAGCGTTGAAGCGGAACAGGGGGTCTACGAGCAGTACTTC
CDR3: CSVEAEQGVYEQYF

D: .
V: TRBV6-5
J: TRBJ1-2
size: many
DNA: TGTGCCAGCAGCCAGGTAGGACACAACTATGGCTACACCTTC
CDR3: CASSQVGHNYGYTF

D: .
V: TRBV5-1
J: TRBJ1-4
size: few
DNA: TGCGCCAGCAGCCCCCGGGACCCTGAAAAACTGTTTTTT
CDR3: CASSPRDPEKLFF

D: .
V: TRBV24-1
J: TRBJ2-7
size: .
DNA: TGTGCCACCACTGCCGGCGCGGGTGGCGACGAGCAGTACTTC
CDR3: CATTAGAGGDEQYF

D: .
V: TRBV7-2
J: TRBJ2-7
size: .
DNA: TGTGCCAGCAGCCGTCGGGGCGGCAGGGTCCCAACCTACGAGCAGTACTTC
CDR3: CASSRRGGRVPTYEQYF

D: .
V: TRBV7-9
J: TRBJ2-2
size: .
DNA: TGTGCCAGCAGCCGATCCGGGGAGCTGTTTTTT
CDR3: CASSRSGELFF

D: TRBD2
V: TRBV20-1
J: TRBJ2-5
size: many
DNA: TGCAGTGCGACCTCGCCGGGGGGGGTGGAGACCCAGTACTTC
CDR3: CSATSPGGVETQYF

D: .
V: TRBV7-2
J: TRBJ1-5
size: many
DNA: TGTGCCAGCAGCGCAACGTCCAGAGTTAGCAATCAGCCCCAGCATTTT
CDR3: CASSATSRVSNQPQHF

D: TRBD2
V: TRBV6-1
J: TRBJ2-7
size: .
DNA: TGTGCCAGCAGTCAACAGACTAGCGGGAGCTCCTACGTGCAGTACTTC
CDR3: CASSQQTSGSSYVQYF

D: .
V: TRBV30
J: TRBJ2-2
size: .
DNA: TGTGCCTGGAGAGCCGGGGAGCTGTTTTTT
CDR3: CAWRAGELFF

D: .
V: TRBV4-3
J: TRBJ2-3
size: .
DNA: TGCGCCAGCAGCCAAGGGGAAAGGAGCACAGATACGCAGTATTTT
CDR3: CASSQGERSTDTQYF

D: .
V: TRBV12-3/TRBV12-4
J: TRBJ1-2
size: many
DNA: TGTGCCAGCAGTTTAGGACAGGCTCCCTATGGCTACACCTTC
CDR3: CASSLGQAPYGYTF

D: TRBD2
V: TRBV7-2
J: TRBJ2-7
size: .
DNA: TGTGCCAGCAGCTCGAGCGGGAAGTTAACCTACGAGCAGTACTTC
CDR3: CASSSSGKLTYEQYF

D: .
V: TRBV15
J: TRBJ1-5
size: .
DNA: TGTGCCACCAGCAGTTCTCACAGGGATCCTCAGCCCCAGCATTTT
CDR3: CATSSSHRDPQPQHF

D: TRBD2
V: TRBV20-1
J: TRBJ2-7
size: many
DNA: TGCAGTGCTCCCCTGTGGGAGGGAGTCCCCTACGAGCAGTACTTC
CDR3: CSAPLWEGVPYEQYF

D: TRBD1
V: TRBV5-6
J: TRBJ1-2
size: few
DNA: TGTGCCAGCAGCTTAGACCGGGACAGGGGACATGGCTACACCTTC
CDR3: CASSLDRDRGHGYTF

D: TRBD2
V: TRBV7-9
J: TRBJ2-2
size: many
DNA: TGTGCCAGCAGCGTAACGGGACTAGCGGACGGCGGGGAGCTGTTTTTT
CDR3: CASSVTGLADGGELFF

D: .
V: TRBV5-5
J: TRBJ2-7
size: .
DNA: TGTGCCAGCAGCTTGATTTTTGCAGGGAGAAGCTCCTACGAGCAGTACTTC
CDR3: CASSLIFAGRSSYEQYF

D: .
V: TRBV10-3
J: TRBJ2-7
size: .
DNA: TGTGCCAGCAGTTACTCCCCGGGACAATCGTACAAGCAGTACTTC
CDR3: CASSYSPGQSYKQYF

D: TRBD1
V: TRBV10-3
J: TRBJ2-5
size: few
DNA: TGTGCCATCAGTGGGCAGGGGGCGGCTATACACCGGGACAACCAAGAGACCCAGTACTTC
CDR3: CAISGQGAAIHRDNQETQYF

D: .
V: TRBV10-2
J: TRBJ1-1
size: .
DNA: TGCGCCAGCAGGGCCAGGGTGAACACTGAAGCTTTCTTT
CDR3: CASRARVNTEAFF

D: TRBD1
V: TRBV20-1
J: TRBJ2-6
size: few
DNA: TGCAGTGCTCGATCCGGGACAGGGTCGGCTGGGGCCAACGTCCTGACTTTC
CDR3: CSARSGTGSAGANVLTF

D: .
V: TRBV2
J: TRBJ1-4
size: .
DNA: TGTGCCAGCAGAGCCGGGACCGGGGGAAATGAAAAACTGTTTTTT
CDR3: CASRAGTGGNEKLFF

D: .
V: TRBV29-1
J: TRBJ2-2
size: many
DNA: TGCAGCGTGAACCGGGCCGAGGGGGGGGAGCTGTTTTTT
CDR3: CSVNRAEGGELFF